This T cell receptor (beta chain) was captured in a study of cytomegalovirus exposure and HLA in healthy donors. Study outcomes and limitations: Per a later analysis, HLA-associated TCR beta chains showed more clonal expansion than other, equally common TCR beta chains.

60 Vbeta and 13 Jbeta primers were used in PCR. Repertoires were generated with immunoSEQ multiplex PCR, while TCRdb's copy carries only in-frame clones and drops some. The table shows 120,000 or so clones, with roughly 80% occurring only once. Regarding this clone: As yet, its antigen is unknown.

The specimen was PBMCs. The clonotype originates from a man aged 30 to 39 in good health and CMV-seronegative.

DNA of the CDR3: TGCGCCAGCAGCCAAGAAGACAGGGGAAGTACTGAAGCTTTCTTT. It is translated as CASSQEDRGSTEAFF. The chain is built from TRBV4-1 and TRBJ1-1; 8 nucleotides agree with TRBD1. The V gene end was trimmed by 0 bases and the J gene end by 5 bases; junction bases not matched to a gene: 5. The CDR3 runs 15 residues. Germline assignment: CDR1 MGHRA and CDR2 YSYEKL.